What follows are 2 T cell receptor beta chains derived from one specimen sequenced in a study of blood T cell repertoires in COVID-19. Profiling relied on immunoSEQ multiplex PCR, and the TCRdb table lists in-frame clones only, not all of them. Among just over 300,000 clones listed, 87% were seen once. The specimen sequenced was PBMCs or T cells enriched from blood (not recorded which). Every receptor here comes from a woman aged 18-29 years who had recovered from COVID-19.

This clone has just one count. The rearrangement joins TRBV15 to TRBJ1-5; unclear D gene. V was trimmed by 5 bases and J by 0 bases, leaving 8 bases between them. The CDR3 spans 14 residues. Germline V gene sequence: CDR1 LNHNV, CDR2 YYDKDF (reference sequence). Here the CDR3 DNA reads TGTGCCACCAGCGGGCGGGTTAGCAATCAGCCCCAGCATTTT. Translated: CATSGRVSNQPQHF.

The chain has TRBV2 and TRBJ2-3; 8 positions match TRBD2. This CDR3 comprises 14 residues. Looked up from germline, CDR1 is SNHLY and CDR2 is FYNNEI. After removal of 7 bases from V and 5 bases from J, the junction contained 8 bases not matched to a gene. The CDR3 sequence: CASNEREFGDTQYF. The CDR3 DNA sequence: TGTGCCAGCAACGAGCGGGAGTTCGGAGATACGCAGTATTTT.